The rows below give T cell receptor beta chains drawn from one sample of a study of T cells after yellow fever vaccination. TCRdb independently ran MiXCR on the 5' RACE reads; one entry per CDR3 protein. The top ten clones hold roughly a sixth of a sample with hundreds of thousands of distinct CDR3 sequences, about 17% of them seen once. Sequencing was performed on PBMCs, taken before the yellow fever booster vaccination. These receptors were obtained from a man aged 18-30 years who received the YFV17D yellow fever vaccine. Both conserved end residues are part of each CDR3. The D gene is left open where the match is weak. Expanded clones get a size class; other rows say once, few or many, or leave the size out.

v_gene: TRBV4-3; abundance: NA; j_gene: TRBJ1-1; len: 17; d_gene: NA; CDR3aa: CASSRFQGAELNTEAFF; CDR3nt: TGCGCCAGCAGCCGATTTCAAGGGGCGGAGCTCAACACTGAAGCTTTCTTT
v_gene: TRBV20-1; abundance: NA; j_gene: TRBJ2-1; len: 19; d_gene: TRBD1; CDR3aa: CSARLPDRQRGRWYNEQFF; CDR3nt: TGCAGTGCTAGACTACCTGACAGGCAGAGGGGGCGATGGTACAATGAGCAGTTCTTC
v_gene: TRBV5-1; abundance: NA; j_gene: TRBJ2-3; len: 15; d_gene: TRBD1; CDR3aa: CASSSSGQVTDTQYF; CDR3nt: TGCGCCAGCAGCTCGTCGGGACAGGTGACAGATACGCAGTATTTT
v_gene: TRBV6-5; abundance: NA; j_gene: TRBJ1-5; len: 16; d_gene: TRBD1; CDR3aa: CASRPTGGYSNQPQHF; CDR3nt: TGTGCCAGCAGACCCACAGGGGGCTATAGCAATCAGCCCCAGCATTTT
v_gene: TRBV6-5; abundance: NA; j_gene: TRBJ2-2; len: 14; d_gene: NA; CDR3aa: CASRVGENTGELFF; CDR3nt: TGTGCCAGCAGGGTCGGGGAGAACACCGGGGAGCTGTTTTTT
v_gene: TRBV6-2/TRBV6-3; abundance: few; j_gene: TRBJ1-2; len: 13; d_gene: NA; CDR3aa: CASSAVNPYGYTF; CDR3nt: TGTGCCAGCAGCGCCGTTAATCCCTATGGCTACACCTTC
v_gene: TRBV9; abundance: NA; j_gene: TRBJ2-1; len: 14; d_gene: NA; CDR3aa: CASSVGSLGNEQFF; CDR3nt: TGTGCCAGCAGCGTAGGCTCCCTGGGGAATGAGCAGTTCTTC
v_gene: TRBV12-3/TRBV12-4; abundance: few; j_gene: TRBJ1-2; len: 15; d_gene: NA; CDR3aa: CASTPDRAANYGYTF; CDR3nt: TGTGCCAGCACCCCGGACAGAGCAGCTAACTATGGCTACACCTTC
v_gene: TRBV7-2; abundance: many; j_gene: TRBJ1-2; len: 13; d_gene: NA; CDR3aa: CASSLDWVRGYTF; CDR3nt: TGTGCCAGCAGCTTAGACTGGGTTCGAGGCTACACCTTC
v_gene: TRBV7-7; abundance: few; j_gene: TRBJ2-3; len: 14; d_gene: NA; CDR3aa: CASSSIRDADTQYF; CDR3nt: TGTGCTAGCAGCTCAATTCGGGACGCAGATACGCAGTATTTT
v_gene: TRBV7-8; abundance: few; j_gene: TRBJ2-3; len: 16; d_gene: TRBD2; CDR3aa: CASSLEASGGTDTQYF; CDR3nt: TGTGCCAGCAGCTTAGAGGCTAGCGGGGGCACAGATACGCAGTATTTT
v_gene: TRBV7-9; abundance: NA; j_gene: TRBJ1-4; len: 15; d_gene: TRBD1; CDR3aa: CASSSYRGREEKLFF; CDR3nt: TGTGCCAGCAGCTCATACAGGGGGCGGGAAGAAAAACTGTTTTTT
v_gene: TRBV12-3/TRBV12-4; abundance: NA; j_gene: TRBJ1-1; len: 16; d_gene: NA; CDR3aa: CASSWTVHWGNTEAFF; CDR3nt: TGTGCCAGCAGCTGGACCGTTCATTGGGGGAACACTGAAGCTTTCTTT
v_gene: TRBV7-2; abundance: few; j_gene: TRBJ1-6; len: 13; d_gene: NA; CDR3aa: CASSTHSNSPLHF; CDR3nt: TGTGCCAGCAGCACCCATTCTAATTCACCCCTCCACTTT
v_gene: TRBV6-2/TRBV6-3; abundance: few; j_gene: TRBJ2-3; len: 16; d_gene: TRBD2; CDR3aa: CASSYWTSSITDTQYF; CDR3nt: TGTGCCAGCAGTTACTGGACTAGCTCGATCACAGATACGCAGTATTTT
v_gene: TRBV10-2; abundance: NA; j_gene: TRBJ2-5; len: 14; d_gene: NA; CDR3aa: CASSGYRDGETQYF; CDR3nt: TGCGCCAGCAGTGGGTACCGGGACGGAGAGACCCAGTACTTC
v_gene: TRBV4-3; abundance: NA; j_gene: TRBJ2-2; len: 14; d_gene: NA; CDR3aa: CASSQGRVVGELFF; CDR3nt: TGCGCCAGCAGCCAAGGGAGGGTCGTAGGGGAGCTGTTTTTT
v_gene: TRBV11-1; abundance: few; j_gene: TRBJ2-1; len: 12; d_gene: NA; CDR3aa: CASEASYNEQFF; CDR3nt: TGTGCCAGCGAGGCCTCTTACAATGAGCAGTTCTTC
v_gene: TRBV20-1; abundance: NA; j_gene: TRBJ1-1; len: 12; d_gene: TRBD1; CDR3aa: CKTGDRSTEAFF; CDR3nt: TGCAAAACAGGGGATCGTAGCACTGAAGCTTTCTTT
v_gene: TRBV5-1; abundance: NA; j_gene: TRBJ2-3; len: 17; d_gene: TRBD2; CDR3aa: CASSFGTSGGSTDTQYF; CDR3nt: TGCGCCAGCAGCTTCGGGACTAGCGGAGGTAGCACAGATACGCAGTATTTT
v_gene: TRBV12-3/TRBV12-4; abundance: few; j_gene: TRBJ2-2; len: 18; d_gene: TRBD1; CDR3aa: CASSSGQGLARATGELFF; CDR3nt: TGTGCCAGCAGTTCGGGACAGGGGCTAGCGCGGGCCACCGGGGAGCTGTTTTTT
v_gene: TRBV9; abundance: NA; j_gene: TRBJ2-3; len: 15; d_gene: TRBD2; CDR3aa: CASSASGGFTDTQYF; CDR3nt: TGTGCCAGCAGCGCTAGCGGGGGCTTCACAGATACGCAGTATTTT
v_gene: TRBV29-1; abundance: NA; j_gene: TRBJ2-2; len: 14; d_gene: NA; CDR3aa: CSVPKTDLTGELFF; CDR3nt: TGCAGCGTTCCCAAGACAGATCTCACCGGGGAGCTGTTTTTT
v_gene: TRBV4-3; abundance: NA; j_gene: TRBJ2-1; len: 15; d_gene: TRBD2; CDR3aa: CASSQEAGGVREQFF; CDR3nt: TGCGCCAGCAGCCAAGAGGCGGGGGGGGTTCGAGAGCAGTTCTTC
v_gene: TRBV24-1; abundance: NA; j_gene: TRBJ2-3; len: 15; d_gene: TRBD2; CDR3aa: CATSDPSGAADTQYF; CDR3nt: TGTGCCACCAGTGATCCAAGCGGGGCGGCAGATACGCAGTATTTT
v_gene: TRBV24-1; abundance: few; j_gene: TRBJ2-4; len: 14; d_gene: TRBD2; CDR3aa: CATSDLAGTNIQYF; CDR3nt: TGTGCCACCAGTGACCTAGCGGGAACAAACATTCAGTACTTC
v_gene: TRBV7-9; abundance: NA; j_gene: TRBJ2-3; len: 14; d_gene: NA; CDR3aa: CASSPSFGADTQYF; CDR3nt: TGTGCCAGCAGCCCTTCGTTTGGGGCGGATACGCAGTATTTT
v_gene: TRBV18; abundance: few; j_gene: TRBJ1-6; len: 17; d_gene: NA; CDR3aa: CASSPPRQSSYNSPLHF; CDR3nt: TGTGCCAGCTCACCACCGCGGCAGAGCTCCTATAATTCACCCCTCCACTTT
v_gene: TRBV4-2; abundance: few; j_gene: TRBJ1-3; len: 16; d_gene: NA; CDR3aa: CASSQDSEDSGNTIYF; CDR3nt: TGTGCCAGCAGCCAAGATTCGGAGGACTCTGGAAACACCATATATTTT
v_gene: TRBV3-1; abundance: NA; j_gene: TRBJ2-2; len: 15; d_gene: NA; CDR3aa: CASNRGAPNTGELFF; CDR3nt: TGTGCCAGCAATCGGGGGGCCCCGAACACCGGGGAGCTGTTTTTT
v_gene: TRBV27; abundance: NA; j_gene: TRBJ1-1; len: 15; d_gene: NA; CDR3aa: CASSIAPGMNTEAFF; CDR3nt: TGTGCCAGCAGCATAGCCCCAGGGATGAACACTGAAGCTTTCTTT
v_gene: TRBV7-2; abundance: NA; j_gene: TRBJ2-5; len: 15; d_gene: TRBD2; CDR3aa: CASSPGLAGRTSQYF; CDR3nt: TGTGCCAGCAGCCCGGGACTAGCGGGGCGAACGAGCCAGTACTTC
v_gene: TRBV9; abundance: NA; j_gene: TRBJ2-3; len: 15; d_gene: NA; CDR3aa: CASSVEGRATDTQYF; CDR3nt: TGTGCCAGCAGCGTAGAAGGCCGGGCGACAGATACGCAGTATTTT
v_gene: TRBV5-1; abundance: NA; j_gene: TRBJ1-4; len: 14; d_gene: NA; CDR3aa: CASSLDGGDEKLFF; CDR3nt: TGCGCCAGCAGCTTGGATGGGGGGGATGAAAAACTGTTTTTT
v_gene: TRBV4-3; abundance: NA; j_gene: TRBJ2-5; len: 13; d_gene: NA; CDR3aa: CASSQGAAETQYF; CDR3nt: TGCGCCAGCAGCCAGGGGGCCGCAGAGACCCAGTACTTC
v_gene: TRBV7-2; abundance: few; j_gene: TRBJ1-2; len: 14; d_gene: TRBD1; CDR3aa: CASSLRQGQKGYTF; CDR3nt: TGTGCCAGCAGCCTACGACAGGGGCAGAAAGGCTACACCTTC
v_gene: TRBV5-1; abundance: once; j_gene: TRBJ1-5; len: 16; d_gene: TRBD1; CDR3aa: CASSFRQGRVDQPQHF; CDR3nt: TGCGCCAGCAGCTTTCGACAGGGGCGCGTAGATCAGCCCCAGCATTTT
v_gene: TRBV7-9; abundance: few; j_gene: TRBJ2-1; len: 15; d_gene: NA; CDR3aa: CASSDTRSSYNEQFF; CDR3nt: TGTGCCAGCAGCGACACGAGGAGCTCCTACAATGAGCAGTTCTTC
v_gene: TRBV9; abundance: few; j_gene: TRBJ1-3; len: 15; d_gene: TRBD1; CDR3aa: CASSGTGFYGNTIYF; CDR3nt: TGTGCCAGCAGCGGGACAGGGTTCTATGGAAACACCATATATTTT
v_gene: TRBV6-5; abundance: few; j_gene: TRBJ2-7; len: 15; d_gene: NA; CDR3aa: CASSYSLQAAYEQYF; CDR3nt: TGTGCCAGCAGTTACTCGCTACAGGCGGCCTACGAGCAGTACTTC
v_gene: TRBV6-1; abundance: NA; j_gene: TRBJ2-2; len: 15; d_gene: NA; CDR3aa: CASSGRQGYTGELFF; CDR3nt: TGTGCCAGCAGTGGGAGGCAGGGTTACACCGGGGAGCTGTTTTTT
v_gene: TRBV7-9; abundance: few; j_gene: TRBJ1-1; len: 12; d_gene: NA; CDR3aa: CASTIGNTEAFF; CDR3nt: TGTGCCAGCACGATCGGGAACACTGAAGCTTTCTTT
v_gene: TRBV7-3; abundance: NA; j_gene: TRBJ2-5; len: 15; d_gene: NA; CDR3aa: CASSFGSDLQETQYF; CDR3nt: TGTGCCAGCAGCTTTGGTTCAGATCTACAAGAGACCCAGTACTTC
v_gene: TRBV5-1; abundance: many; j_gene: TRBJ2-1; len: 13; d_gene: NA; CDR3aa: CASSLGAGNEQFF; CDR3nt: TGCGCCAGCAGCCTGGGTGCGGGGAATGAGCAGTTCTTC
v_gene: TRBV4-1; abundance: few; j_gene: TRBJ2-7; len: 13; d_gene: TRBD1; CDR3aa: CASSQDRIYEQYF; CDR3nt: TGCGCCAGCAGCCAGGACAGGATATACGAGCAGTACTTC
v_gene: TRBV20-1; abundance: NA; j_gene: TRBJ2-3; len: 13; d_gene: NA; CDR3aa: CSARPTFTDTQYF; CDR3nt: TGCAGTGCTAGACCCACTTTCACAGATACGCAGTATTTT
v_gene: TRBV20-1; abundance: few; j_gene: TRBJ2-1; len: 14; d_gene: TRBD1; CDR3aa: CSASNRGLYNEQFF; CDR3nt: TGCAGTGCTAGTAACAGGGGGCTCTACAATGAGCAGTTCTTC
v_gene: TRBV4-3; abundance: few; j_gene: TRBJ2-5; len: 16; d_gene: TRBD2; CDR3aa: CASSQGVRGGAETQYF; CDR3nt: TGCGCCAGCAGCCAAGGCGTGCGGGGGGGCGCGGAGACCCAGTACTTC
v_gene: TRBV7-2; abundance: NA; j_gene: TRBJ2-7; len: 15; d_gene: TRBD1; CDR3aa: CASTLPGTETYEQYF; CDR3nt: TGTGCCAGCACATTACCGGGGACAGAAACCTACGAGCAGTACTTC
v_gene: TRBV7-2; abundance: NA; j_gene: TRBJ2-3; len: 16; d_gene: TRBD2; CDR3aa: CASSLGGGGALNTQYF; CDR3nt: TGTGCCAGCAGCTTAGGCGGCGGGGGGGCCCTAAATACGCAGTATTTT
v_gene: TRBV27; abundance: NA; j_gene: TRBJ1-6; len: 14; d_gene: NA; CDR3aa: CASSLSNRFSPLHF; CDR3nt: TGTGCCAGCAGTTTATCCAATCGCTTTTCACCCCTCCACTTT
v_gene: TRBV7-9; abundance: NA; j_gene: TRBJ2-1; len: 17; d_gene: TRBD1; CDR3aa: CASTSTDWTGAAGEQFF; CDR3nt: TGTGCCAGCACCTCCACCGATTGGACAGGGGCAGCCGGTGAGCAGTTCTTC
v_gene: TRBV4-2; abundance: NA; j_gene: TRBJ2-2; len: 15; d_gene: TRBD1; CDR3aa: CASRRDRSSAGELFF; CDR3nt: TGTGCCAGCAGACGGGACAGGAGTTCCGCCGGGGAGCTGTTTTTT
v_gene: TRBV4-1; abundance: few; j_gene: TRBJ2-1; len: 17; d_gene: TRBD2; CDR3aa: CASSHTTSGGPYNEQFF; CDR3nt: TGCGCCAGCAGCCATACGACTAGCGGGGGCCCATACAATGAGCAGTTCTTC